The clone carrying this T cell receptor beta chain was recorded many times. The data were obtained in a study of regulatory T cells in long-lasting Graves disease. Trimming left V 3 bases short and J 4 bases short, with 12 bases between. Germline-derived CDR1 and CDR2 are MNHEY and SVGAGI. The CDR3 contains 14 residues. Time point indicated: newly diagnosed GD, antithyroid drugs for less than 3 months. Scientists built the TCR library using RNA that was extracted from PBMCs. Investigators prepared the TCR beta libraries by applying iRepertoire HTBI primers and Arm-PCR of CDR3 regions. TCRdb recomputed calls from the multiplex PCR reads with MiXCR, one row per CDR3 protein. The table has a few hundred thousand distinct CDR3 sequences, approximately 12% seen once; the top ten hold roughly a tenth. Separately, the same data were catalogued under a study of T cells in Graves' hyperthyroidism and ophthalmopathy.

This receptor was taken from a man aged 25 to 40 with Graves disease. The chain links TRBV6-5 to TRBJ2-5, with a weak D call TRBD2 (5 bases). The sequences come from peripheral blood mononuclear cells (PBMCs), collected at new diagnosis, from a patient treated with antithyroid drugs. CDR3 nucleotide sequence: TGTGCCAGCAGTTATTTCGAGGGAGTAGAGACCCAGTACTTC. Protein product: CASSYFEGVETQYF.